Listed below are T cell receptor beta chains from one sample, sequenced in a study of cytomegalovirus exposure and HLA in healthy donors. Libraries were prepared by immunoSEQ multiplex PCR; TCRdb keeps only in-frame clonotypes and omits some of them. In the table there are about 160,000 clones, about four fifths of which are singletons. The specimen sequenced was PBMCs. The receptors stem from a woman in her forties or fifties in good health and CMV-seropositive. CDR3s include the opening cysteine and the closing phenylalanine or tryptophan. The D gene is left open where the match is weak. Clone size appears in some rows only: once, few, many, or a class for an expanded clone.

NA,NA,TRBJ1-1,TRBV7-2,TGTGCCAGCAGCTTAACAACAGGGAGGAACACTGAAGCTTTCTTT,CASSLTTGRNTEAFF
NA,few,TRBJ2-2,TRBV4-2,TGTGCCAGCAGCGCGCCGTTACCCGGGGAGCTGTTTTTT,CASSAPLPGELFF
NA,NA,TRBJ1-2,TRBV2,TGTGCCAGCAGTGAAACGCTGCGGATAGGCTATGGCTACACCTTC,CASSETLRIGYGYTF
TRBD1,NA,TRBJ1-2,TRBV5-6,TGTGCCAGCAGCTTTGGCGGCGGGACAGGGACATATGGCTACACCTTC,CASSFGGGTGTYGYTF
NA,NA,TRBJ1-1,TRBV9,TGTGCCAGCAGCGTATCAGTTCAGGGGTTGAACACTGAAGCTTTCTTT,CASSVSVQGLNTEAFF
NA,NA,TRBJ2-3,TRBV7-8,TGTGCCAGCAGCTTAGGAGTTCCTAGCAGTAGCACAGATACGCAGTATTTT,CASSLGVPSSSTDTQYF
NA,NA,TRBJ1-1,TRBV27,TGTGCCAGCAGTTTAGGGGGGGGCCGGCGAACTGAAGCTTTCTTT,CASSLGGGRRTEAFF
TRBD2,few,TRBJ2-1,TRBV5-1,TGCGCCAGCAGCTCTGGGACTAGCGGGGGCAATGAGCAGTTCTTC,CASSSGTSGGNEQFF
TRBD1,NA,TRBJ2-7,TRBV7-3,TGTGCCAGCAGCTTAACCAAGGGACAGTCCTACGAGCAGTACTTC,CASSLTKGQSYEQYF
TRBD1,NA,TRBJ2-1,TRBV28,TGTGCCAGCACCACCCAGGGACAGGGGGCAACTGAGCAGTTCTTC,CASTTQGQGATEQFF
NA,NA,TRBJ1-1,TRBV6-1,TGTGCCAGCAGTGTAATTCCTGAAGCTTTCTTT,CASSVIPEAFF
NA,few,TRBJ1-2,TRBV28,TGTGCCAGCAGTTTGAGAGGTTGGCGGGGCTACACCTTC,CASSLRGWRGYTF
TRBD2,NA,TRBJ2-3,TRBV11-2,TGTGCCAGCGTGCCCTTTGGCGGGGGGGCAGGTGATACGCAGTATTTT,CASVPFGGGAGDTQYF
NA,NA,TRBJ1-1,TRBV19,TGTGCCAGTAGAAACGGACTATTGAACACTGAAGCTTTCTTT,CASRNGLLNTEAFF
NA,NA,TRBJ2-6,TRBV5-6,TGTGCCAGCAGCTCGACAGCCGGGGCCAACGTCCTGACTTTC,CASSSTAGANVLTF
NA,NA,TRBJ2-2,TRBV2,TGTGCCAGCAGTGGCCGGACAGTTCACGGAGAGCTGTTTTTT,CASSGRTVHGELFF